The entry below describes one TCR beta chain. These data belong to a study of blood T cell repertoires in COVID-19. Background on the study: Material from acute and convalescent COVID-19 was sourced from the United States, Italy and Spain.

The CDR3 runs 14 residues. V was trimmed by 0 bases and J by 5 bases, leaving 12 bases between them. The germline gives CDR1 SGHKS, CDR2 YYEKEE (reference sequence). The authors' processing: Reference gene primer amplification yielded estimated nucleated cell counts. Assay: immunoSEQ multiplex PCR; the TCRdb copy retains only in-frame clones and omits some. V and J calls and clone size follow that table, whereas D and trimming were derived from the DNA. The table records 270,000 or so clones, approximately 81% of them present only once. The sample consisted of peripheral blood. The clonotype was recovered from a woman between 18 and 30 years old with acute or convalescent COVID-19. This chain links TRBV5-5 with TRBJ2-7, with D perhaps TRBD1 (6 bases). The CDR3 protein is CASSLGQGTNEQYF. DNA of the CDR3: TGTGCCAGCAGCTTGGGGCAGGGGACCAACGAGCAGTACTTC.